Sequencing of this T cell receptor beta chain was carried out in a study of blood T cell repertoires in COVID-19. Study details: Some COVID-19 samples were acute and others convalescent; all came from the United States, Italy and Spain.

Trimming removed 4 bases from V and 3 bases from J; junction bases left unmatched: 1. The CDR3 runs to 13 residues. The germline V gene encodes CDR1 SGHNT and CDR2 YENEEA. In the original analysis: The authors estimated nucleated cell counts from reference gene primer amplification. Here immunoSEQ multiplex PCR was the method, and the copy in TCRdb shows in-frame clones only, minus some. V and J calls plus clone size are reproduced from that table; the DNA served to infer D and trimming. The table records about 72,000 clones, 82% of them present only once. This clone showed up just once. The clonotype comes from a human donor in a cohort sampled during active COVID-19. The chain joins TRBV11-3 to TRBJ2-7, with TRBD1 matching over 9 bases. Sequenced: peripheral blood. CDR3 DNA sequence: TGTGCCAGCAGCTCGGGACAGGGCTACGAGCAGTACTTC. It is translated as CASSSGQGYEQYF.